This T cell receptor beta chain came from a study of T cells in Graves' hyperthyroidism and ophthalmopathy. Amplified regions were TCR beta CDR3 sequences from RNA transcripts. The HTBI primer set drove a first-round RT-PCR of the TCR CDR3. MiXCR, run by TCRdb on the multiplex PCR reads, gives a single entry per CDR3 protein. The repertoire holds 600,000 to 800,000 distinct CDR3 sequences, with approximately 36% as singletons. Disease duration under 2 months; hyperthyroidism patients were aged 18 to 65. Diagnoses rested on clinical symptoms, serum thyroxine and TRAb, thyroid ultrasound and orbital computed tomography. Whole-study results and caveats: Classification by a 13 V-J model distinguished ophthalmopathy from stable hyperthyroidism.

Concerning this clonotype itself: Its antigen is still unknown. A much larger clone lies one base from this, so it may be a read error.

This CDR3 is 14 amino acids long. The source is a woman aged 40 to 55 with Graves' hyperthyroidism. J is TRBJ2-7 and V is TRBV12-3 or TRBV12-4, with D maybe TRBD1 (6 bases). Sequenced sample: blood. The CDR3 loop reads CASSPTGTSYEQCF. DNA for the CDR3: TGTGCCAGCAGTCCCACCGGGACATCCTACGAGCAGTGCTTC.